Listed here are 3 T cell receptor beta chains from one sample, sequenced in a study of T cell responses to AZD1222 COVID-19 vaccine. Data came from immunoSEQ multiplex PCR; TCRdb stores just in-frame clones and leaves some out. Altogether around 180,000 clones are present, roughly nine tenths being singletons, with the ten largest covering around 3%. This specimen was peripheral blood, taken on day 0 of AZD1222 vaccination. Receptors originate from an adult in good health.

V and J are TRBV7-3 and TRBJ1-2; possibly TRBD1 for D (5 bases). CDR3 length: 15 amino acids. Germline V lookup: CDR1 SGHTA, CDR2 FQGTGA. V lost 5 bases and J 4 bases, leaving 17 bases between the germline ends. CDR3: CASSLAPGSSYGYTF. The CDR3 DNA reads as TGTGCCAGCAGCCTCGCCCCAGGGTCTAGCTATGGCTACACCTTC.

The CDR3 DNA is TGCGCCAGCAGCCAAGATTCTCAGAACACTGAAGCTTTCTTT. It is translated as CASSQDSQNTEAFF. The gene calls are TRBV4-1 and TRBJ1-1; the D is unclear. In germline, CDR1 is MGHRA, CDR2 YSYEKL. The V and J ends lost 0 bases and 1 base respectively, with 6 bases between them. This CDR3 has 14 residues.

This clone has only one observation. The V and J genes are TRBV19 and TRBJ2-1; D gene unclear. Germline V gives CDR1 LNHDA, CDR2 SQIVND (reference sequence). The CDR3 runs to 15 residues. V was cut by 2 bases and J by 7 bases, with 15 bases left in between. CDR3 loop: CASSIPGFGLNEQFF. The CDR3 DNA follows: TGTGCCAGTAGTATACCCGGGTTTGGGCTGAATGAGCAGTTCTTC. The full variable domain, its missing parts supplied by reference TRBV19 and TRBJ2-1, is DGGITQSPKYLFRKEGQNVTLSCEQNLNHDAMYWYRQDPGQGLRLIYYSQIVNDFQKGDIAEGYSVSREKKESFPLTVTSAQKNPTAFYLCASSIPGFGLNEQFFGPGTRLTVL.